This entry concerns a single T cell receptor (beta chain). The ends were cut back, 2 bases at V and 0 bases at J, with 8 bases in the middle. This CDR3 contains 14 residues. CDR1 and CDR2 (germline): SGHTS, YDEGEE. The data were taken from a study of control samples from healthy donors and cancer patients. The method was immunoSEQ multiplex PCR; TCRdb's version includes in-frame clones alone and lacks a portion of them. Seen here are over 120,000 clones, 91% observed once, and the top ten hold approximately 2.9%. The clonotype originates from a man under 40 in good health. The chain combines TRBV5-8 with TRBJ1-1; tentatively, D is TRBD1 (5 bases). Sequenced sample: blood. The CDR3 DNA reads TGTGCCAGCAGCTTCGACAGTTTGAACACTGAAGCTTTCTTT. The encoded protein is CASSFDSLNTEAFF.